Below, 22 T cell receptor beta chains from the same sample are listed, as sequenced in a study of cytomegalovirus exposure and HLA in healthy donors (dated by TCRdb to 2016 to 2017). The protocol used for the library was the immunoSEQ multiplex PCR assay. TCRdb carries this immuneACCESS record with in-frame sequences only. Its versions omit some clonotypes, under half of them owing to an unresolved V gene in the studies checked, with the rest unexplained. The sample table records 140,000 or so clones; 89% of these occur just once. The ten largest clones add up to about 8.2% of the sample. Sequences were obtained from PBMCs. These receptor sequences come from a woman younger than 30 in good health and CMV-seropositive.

As DNA, the CDR3 is TGTGCCAGCAGTGAACTCCCCGGGATAGCTTTTGGGGTAAACTATGGCTACACCTTC. Translation: CASSELPGIAFGVNYGYTF. V usage is TRBV2 and J usage is TRBJ1-2; D not resolved. Trimming took off 2 bases at V and 2 bases at J, with 24 bases between the two ends. Germline CDR1 SNHLY, CDR2 FYNNEI. The CDR3 extends over 19 amino acids.

CDR3 loop: CATSRPASGGAPYF. The CDR3 DNA is TGTGCCACCAGCAGACCCGCTAGCGGGGGGGCCCCGTACTTC. The chain has TRBV15 and TRBJ2-5, with 12 nucleotides matching TRBD2. The germline V gene has CDR1 LNHNV and CDR2 YYDKDF (reference sequence). The CDR3 is 14 amino acids. With 2 bases clipped from V and 13 bases from J, the junction kept 8 bases outside the gene matches. The entire variable domain, with the rest obtained from reference TRBV15 and TRBJ2-5, is as follows: DAMVIQNPRYQVTQFGKPVTLSCSQTLNHNVMYWYQQKSSQAPKLLFHYYDKDFNNEADTPDNFQSRRPNTSFCFLDIRSPGLGDTAMYLCATSRPASGGAPYFGPGTRLLVL.

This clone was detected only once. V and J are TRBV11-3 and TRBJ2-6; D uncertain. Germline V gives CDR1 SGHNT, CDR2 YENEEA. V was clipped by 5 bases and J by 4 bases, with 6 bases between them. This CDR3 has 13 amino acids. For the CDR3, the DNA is TGTGCCAGCAGCAATCAGGGGGCCAACGTCCTGACTTTC. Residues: CASSNQGANVLTF.

CDR3 bases: TGTGCCATCCGGGACTTCTCCTACGAGCAGTACTTC. It specifies CAIRDFSYEQYF. The gene calls are TRBV10-3 and TRBJ2-7; a weak D match, TRBD2 (6 bases). This CDR3 region has 12 residues. Germline CDR1 reads ENHRY; CDR2 reads SYGVKD. V lost 8 bases, J lost 0 bases, and 8 bases lay in between.

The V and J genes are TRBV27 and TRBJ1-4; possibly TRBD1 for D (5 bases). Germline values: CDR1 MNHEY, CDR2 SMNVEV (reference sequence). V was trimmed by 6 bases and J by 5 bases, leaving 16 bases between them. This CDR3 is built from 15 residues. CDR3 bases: TGTGCCAGCAGACCCATGTCAGGGCTAAATGAAAAACTGTTTTTT. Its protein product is CASRPMSGLNEKLFF. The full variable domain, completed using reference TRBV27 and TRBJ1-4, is EAQVTQNPRYLITVTGKKLTVTCSQNMNHEYMSWYRQDPGLGLRQIYYSMNVEVTDKGDVPEGYKVSRKEKRNFPLILESPSPNQTSLYFCASRPMSGLNEKLFFGSGTQLSVL.

CDR3 sequence: CASSTGAYYEQYF. Here the CDR3 DNA reads TGTGCCAGCAGCACAGGGGCCTACTACGAGCAGTACTTC. The rearrangement links TRBV7-9 to TRBJ2-7, with 7 bases fitting TRBD1. CDR1 is SEHNR, CDR2 FQNEAQ, per germline (reference sequence). The CDR3 runs to 13 residues. After removal of 5 bases from V and 3 bases from J, the junction contained 4 bases not matched to a gene. Full variable domain (remainder filled in from reference TRBV7-9 and TRBJ2-7): DTGVSQNPRHKITKRGQNVTFRCDPISEHNRLYWYRQTLGQGPEFLTYFQNEAQLEKSRLLSDRFSAERPKGSFSTLEIQRTEQGDSAMYLCASSTGAYYEQYFGPGTRLTVT.

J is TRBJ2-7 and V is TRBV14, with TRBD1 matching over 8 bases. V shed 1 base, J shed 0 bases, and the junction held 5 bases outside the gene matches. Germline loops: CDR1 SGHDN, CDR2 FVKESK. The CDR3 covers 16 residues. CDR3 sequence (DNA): TGTGCCAGCAGCCAAGTTGGGACAGGTGGCTCCTACGAGCAGTACTTC. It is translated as CASSQVGTGGSYEQYF.

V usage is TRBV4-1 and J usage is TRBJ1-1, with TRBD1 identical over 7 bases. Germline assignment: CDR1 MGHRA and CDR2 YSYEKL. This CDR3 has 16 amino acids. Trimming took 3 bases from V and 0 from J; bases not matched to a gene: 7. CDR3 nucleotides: TGCGCCAGCAGCCAGGCATACGGGACAGTGAACACTGAAGCTTTCTTT. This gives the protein CASSQAYGTVNTEAFF.

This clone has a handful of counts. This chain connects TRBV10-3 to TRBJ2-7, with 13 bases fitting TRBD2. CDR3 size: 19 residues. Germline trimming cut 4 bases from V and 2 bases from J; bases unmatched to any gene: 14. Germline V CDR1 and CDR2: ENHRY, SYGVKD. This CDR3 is CAISAKTSGGTLLTYEQYF. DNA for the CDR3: TGTGCCATCAGTGCGAAGACTAGCGGGGGGACTTTATTAACCTACGAGCAGTACTTC.

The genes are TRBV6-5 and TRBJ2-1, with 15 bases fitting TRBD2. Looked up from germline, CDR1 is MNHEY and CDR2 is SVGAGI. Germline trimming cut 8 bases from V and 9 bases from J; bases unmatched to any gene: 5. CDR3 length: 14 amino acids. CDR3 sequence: CASRTSGGVGEQFF. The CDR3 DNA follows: TGTGCCAGCCGGACTAGCGGGGGGGTCGGTGAGCAGTTCTTC.

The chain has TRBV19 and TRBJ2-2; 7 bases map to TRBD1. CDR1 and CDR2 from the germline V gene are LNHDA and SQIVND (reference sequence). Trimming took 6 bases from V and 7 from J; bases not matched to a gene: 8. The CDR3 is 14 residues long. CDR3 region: CASRTTGVDGELFF. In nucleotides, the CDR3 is TGTGCCAGTAGGACCACAGGGGTTGACGGGGAGCTGTTTTTT.

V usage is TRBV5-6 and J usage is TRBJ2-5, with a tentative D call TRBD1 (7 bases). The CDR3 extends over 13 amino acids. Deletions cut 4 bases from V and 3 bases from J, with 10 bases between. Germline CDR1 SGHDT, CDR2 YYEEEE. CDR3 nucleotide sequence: TGTGCCAGCAGCGGGGGGACAGAAGAGACCCAGTACTTC. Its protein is CASSGGTEETQYF.

The CDR3 DNA sequence: TGCGCCAGCAGCCCGGAGGGGGGGGCCGGCACGTTTGAGCAGTTCTTC. Protein product: CASSPEGGAGTFEQFF. This sequence joins TRBV5-1 and TRBJ2-1, with TRBD2 as a possible D gene (7 bases). Per germline, CDR1 SGHRS and CDR2 YFSETQ. The V end was cut by 4 bases, the J end by 9 bases, with 23 bases between. There are 16 residues in the CDR3.

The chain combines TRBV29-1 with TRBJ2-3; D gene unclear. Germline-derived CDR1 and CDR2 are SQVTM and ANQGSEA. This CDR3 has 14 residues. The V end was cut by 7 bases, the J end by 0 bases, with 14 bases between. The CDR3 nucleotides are TGCAGCGCCCAGGCAGCAAAAAGCACAGATACGCAGTATTTT. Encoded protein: CSAQAAKSTDTQYF.

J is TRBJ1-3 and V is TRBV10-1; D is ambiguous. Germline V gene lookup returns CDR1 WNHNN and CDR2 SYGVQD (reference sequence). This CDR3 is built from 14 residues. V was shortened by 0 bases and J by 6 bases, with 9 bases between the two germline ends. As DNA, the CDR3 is TGCGCCAGCAGTGAGTCGACATTGGAAAACACCATATATTTT. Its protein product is CASSESTLENTIYF.

DNA of the CDR3: TGCGCCAGCAGCCCAACGACGGGAGACTACGAGCAGTACTTC. It encodes CASSPTTGDYEQYF. The J gene is TRBJ2-7, the V gene TRBV5-1; the D gene is possibly TRBD2 (6 bases). This CDR3 is 14 amino acids long. Trimming took 4 bases from V and 3 from J, leaving 14 bases between them. The germline V gene has CDR1 SGHRS and CDR2 YFSETQ.

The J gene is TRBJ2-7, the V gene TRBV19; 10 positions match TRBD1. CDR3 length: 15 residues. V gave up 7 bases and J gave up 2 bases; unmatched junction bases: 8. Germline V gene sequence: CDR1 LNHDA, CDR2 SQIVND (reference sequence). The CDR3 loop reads CASTPTGQGTYEQYF. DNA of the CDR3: TGTGCCAGTACCCCCACGGGACAGGGGACCTACGAGCAGTACTTC.

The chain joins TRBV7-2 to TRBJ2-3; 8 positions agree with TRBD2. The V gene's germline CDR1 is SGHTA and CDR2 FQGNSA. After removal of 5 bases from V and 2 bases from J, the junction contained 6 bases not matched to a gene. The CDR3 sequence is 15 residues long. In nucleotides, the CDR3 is TGTGCCAGCAGCGAAAGCGGGGGTAACACAGATACGCAGTATTTT. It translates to CASSESGGNTDTQYF.

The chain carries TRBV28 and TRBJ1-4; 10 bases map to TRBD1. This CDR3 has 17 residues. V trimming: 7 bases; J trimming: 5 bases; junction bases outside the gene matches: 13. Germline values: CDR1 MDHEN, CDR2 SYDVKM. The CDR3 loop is CASTLGGQGYRNEKLFF. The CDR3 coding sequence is TGTGCCAGCACTTTGGGGGGACAGGGGTACAGGAATGAAAAACTGTTTTTT.

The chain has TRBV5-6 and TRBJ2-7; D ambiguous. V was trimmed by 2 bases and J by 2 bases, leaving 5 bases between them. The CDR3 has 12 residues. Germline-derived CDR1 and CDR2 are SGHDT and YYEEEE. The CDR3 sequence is CASSLLTYEQYF. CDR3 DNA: TGTGCCAGCAGCTTACTTACCTACGAGCAGTACTTC.

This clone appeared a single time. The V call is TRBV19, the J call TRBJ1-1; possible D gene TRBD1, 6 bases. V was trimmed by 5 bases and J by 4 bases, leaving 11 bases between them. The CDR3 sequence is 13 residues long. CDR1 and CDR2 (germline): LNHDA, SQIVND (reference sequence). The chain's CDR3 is CASSAQGGTEAFF. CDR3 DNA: TGTGCCAGTAGTGCACAGGGCGGCACTGAAGCTTTCTTT.

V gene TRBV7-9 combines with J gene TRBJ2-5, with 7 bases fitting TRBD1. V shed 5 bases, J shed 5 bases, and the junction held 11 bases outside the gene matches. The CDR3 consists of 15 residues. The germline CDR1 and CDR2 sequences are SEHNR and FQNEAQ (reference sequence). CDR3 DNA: TGTGCCAGCAGCCCCCCAACAGGGGTGCTGGAGACCCAGTACTTC. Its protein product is CASSPPTGVLETQYF.